This T cell receptor (beta chain) was sequenced for a study of beta chain features in type 1 diabetes. Study at large: All samples yielded around 98 million examined sorted cells.

For this clone: Its antigen is undetermined.

The germline CDR1 and CDR2 sequences are SNHLY and FYNNEI. This CDR3 contains 15 residues. J gave up 5 bases and V 5 bases, and 5 bases lay outside the gene matches. TCRB transcripts that were expressed got sequenced, as all of the isolated RNA had been reverse transcribed. There were around 3.5 million reads on average in the naive, central memory and regulatory T cell samples. Assay: immunoSEQ multiplex PCR; the TCRdb copy retains only in-frame clones and omits some. The sample lists tens of thousands of clones; about 69% were seen once. Findings and limits, study-wide: TCRB CDR3 length was moderately but significantly reduced in all four CD4+ subsets of Type 1 diabetes patients.

Sequencing was done on a sample of Tregs from blood. The TCR sequence derives from a man younger than 35 with type 1 diabetes. The chain employs TRBV2 and TRBJ2-2, with TRBD2 identical over 10 bases. CDR3 loop: CASSSISGGTGELFF. CDR3 DNA sequence: TGTGCCAGCAGTTCCATTAGCGGGGGGACCGGGGAGCTGTTTTTT.